This T cell receptor (beta chain) was obtained from a study of blood T cell repertoires in COVID-19. As for the study in general: Sources were T cells, B-cell-depleted T cells, or PBMCs; the material itself was cDNA or gDNA.

Germline CDR1 reads MDHEN; CDR2 reads SYDVKM. There are 15 residues in the CDR3. V lost 5 bases and J lost 2; bases outside the gene matches: 6. Per the study methods: Amplifying reference gene primers gave estimates of nucleated cell counts. Some clones are missing from TCRdb's copy, which holds only in-frame ones; the method was immunoSEQ multiplex PCR. V, J and clone size were drawn from that table, and D and trimming were deduced from the DNA. The sample includes about 270,000 clones, 85% to 90% of them seen just once. This sequence originates from a woman aged 25 to 45 with acute COVID-19. The chain has TRBV28 and TRBJ1-3; 7 bases map to TRBD1. Sequencing was carried out using PBMCs or T cells enriched from blood (not recorded which). The CDR3 nucleotides read TGTGCCAGCAGTCCAGGGGGTTCTGCTGGAAACACCATATATTTT. It encodes CASSPGGSAGNTIYF. The whole variable domain, filled in from reference TRBV28 and TRBJ1-3, reads DVKVTQSSRYLVKRTGEKVFLECVQDMDHENMFWYRQDPGLGLRLIYFSYDVKMKEKGDIPEGYSVSREKKERFSLILESASTNQTSMYLCASSPGGSAGNTIYFGEGSWLTVV.